A selection of T cell receptor beta chains follows, all from one sample in a study of T cell repertoires in cytomegalovirus infection. In TCRdb, the reads were re-called with MiXCR into one record per CDR3 protein. The table lists fewer than 25,000 distinct CDR3 sequences, 20% to 25% of them singletons. Their recognized antigens are unknown. Material: CD8+ T cells from cultured PBMCs, obtained from culture after CMV antigen stimulation. The receptors were gathered from a human donor in good health (CMV status not recorded). Some clones in this sample may be carry-over from other donors' samples. Both conserved end residues are part of each CDR3. The D gene is left open where the match is weak. Size tells how often a clone was seen (once, few, many) or the class of an expanded clone, and some rows leave it out.

abundance,j_gene,d_gene,v_gene,len,CDR3aa,CDR3nt
many,TRBJ1-1,TRBD1,TRBV6-1,16,CASSLRGQGRYSEAFF,TGTGCCAGCAGTCTGAGGGGGCAGGGGAGGTATTCTGAAGCTTTCTTT
few,TRBJ1-1,.,TRBV24-1,14,CATSGGPLNTEAFF,TGTGCCACCAGTGGAGGACCGCTGAACACTGAAGCTTTCTTT
many,TRBJ2-1,.,TRBV6-4,13,CASSQTRYNEQFF,TGTGCCAGCAGCCAGACTAGGTACAATGAGCAGTTCTTC
once,TRBJ2-7,.,TRBV7-6,13,CASSVAGGYEQYF,TGTGCCAGCAGCGTAGCTGGGGGCTACGAGCAGTACTTC
few,TRBJ1-5,.,TRBV6-1,15,CASNSGTSGNQPQHF,TGTGCCAGCAATTCCGGGACATCTGGCAATCAGCCCCAGCATTTT
few,TRBJ1-4,.,TRBV25-1,14,CASGYTELTEKLFF,TGTGCCAGCGGATATACAGAGCTTACTGAAAAACTGTTTTTT
few,TRBJ1-5,.,TRBV28,15,CATSRGSHSNQPQHF,TGTGCCACCTCCCGGGGCAGCCATAGCAATCAGCCCCAGCATTTT
few,TRBJ2-2,TRBD2,TRBV4-1,16,CASSQSGGNPTGELFF,TGCGCCAGCAGCCAAAGCGGGGGGAACCCCACCGGGGAGCTGTTTTTT
few,TRBJ1-2,TRBD1,TRBV28,16,CASSSWGQGTLKGYTF,TGTGCCAGCAGTTCCTGGGGACAGGGAACGTTGAAGGGCTACACCTTC
many,TRBJ1-2,.,TRBV6-2/TRBV6-3,12,CASHSGSYGYTF,TGTGCCAGCCATTCTGGAAGCTATGGCTACACCTTC
.,TRBJ2-3,TRBD2,TRBV12-3/TRBV12-4,15,CASSLSGGDADTQYF,TGTGCCAGCAGTTTGTCCGGGGGGGATGCAGATACGCAGTATTTT
.,TRBJ2-2,.,TRBV7-6,16,CASSLISGQATGELFF,TGTGCCAGCAGCTTAATTTCGGGACAAGCAACCGGGGAGCTGTTTTTT
many,TRBJ1-5,.,TRBV27,14,CASGSRNSNQPQHF,TGTGCCAGCGGATCAAGGAATAGCAATCAGCCCCAGCATTTT
.,TRBJ1-2,TRBD1,TRBV5-3,14,CASSERQGTYGYTF,TGTGCCAGCAGCGAAAGACAGGGGACCTATGGCTACACCTTC
.,TRBJ2-1,TRBD1,TRBV15,16,CATSPTLTGANNEQFF,TGTGCCACCAGCCCAACTTTGACAGGGGCAAACAATGAGCAGTTCTTC
many,TRBJ2-6,.,TRBV7-2,16,CASSLALASGANVLTF,TGTGCCAGCAGCTTAGCGCTAGCCTCTGGGGCCAACGTCCTGACTTTC
.,TRBJ2-1,.,TRBV2,16,CASSEASEGFYNEQFF,TGTGCCAGCAGTGAGGCTAGCGAGGGCTTCTACAATGAGCAGTTCTTC
.,TRBJ1-2,.,TRBV4-1,17,CASSQEGSPIANYGYTF,TGCGCCAGCAGCCAAGAAGGTTCGCCCATAGCTAACTATGGCTACACCTTC
few,TRBJ2-7,TRBD1,TRBV7-9,14,CASSQRQGAYEQYF,TGTGCCAGCAGCCAGCGACAGGGGGCTTACGAGCAGTACTTC
few,TRBJ1-1,.,TRBV7-8,14,CASSSWDQGHEAFF,TGTGCCAGCAGCTCCTGGGACCAAGGGCATGAAGCTTTCTTT
few,TRBJ2-2,TRBD2,TRBV7-8,16,CASSVTSGADTGELFF,TGTGCCAGCAGCGTGACTAGCGGGGCGGACACCGGGGAGCTGTTTTTT
.,TRBJ2-2,TRBD1,TRBV2,16,CASRADTGGKTGELFF,TGTGCCAGCAGGGCAGATACAGGGGGCAAGACCGGGGAGCTGTTTTTT
.,TRBJ1-1,TRBD1,TRBV4-1,14,CASSPGQVNTEAFF,TGCGCCAGCAGCCCAGGACAGGTGAACACTGAAGCTTTCTTT
many,TRBJ2-6,.,TRBV7-2,19,CASSERDGRLSSGANVLTF,TGTGCCAGCAGCGAAAGGGACGGACGTCTTAGCTCTGGGGCCAACGTCCTGACTTTC
many,TRBJ2-3,TRBD2,TRBV12-3/TRBV12-4,19,CASSSLLGSGGAHQDTQYF,TGTGCCAGCAGTTCCCTTCTAGGTAGCGGGGGGGCCCATCAAGATACGCAGTATTTT
.,TRBJ1-1,.,TRBV19,14,CASTPWAENTEAFF,TGTGCCAGTACGCCGTGGGCCGAGAACACTGAAGCTTTCTTT
many,TRBJ1-2,.,TRBV6-2/TRBV6-3,17,CASSSTRRKDRKLGYTF,TGTGCCAGCAGTTCCACCCGAAGAAAAGACAGGAAATTGGGCTACACCTTC
few,TRBJ2-1,TRBD2,TRBV6-1,15,CASSALAGEPNEQFF,TGTGCCAGCAGTGCACTAGCGGGGGAGCCCAATGAGCAGTTCTTC
few,TRBJ1-6,.,TRBV11-2,17,CASSLLVGGGPDSPLHF,TGTGCCAGCAGCTTACTGGTGGGGGGTGGACCCGATTCACCCCTCCACTTT
.,TRBJ2-1,.,TRBV9,15,CASSVDPLPSDEQFF,TGTGCCAGCAGCGTAGATCCGTTACCGTCGGATGAGCAGTTCTTC
.,TRBJ2-5,TRBD2,TRBV2,16,CASSERIAGGGKTQYF,TGTGCCAGCAGTGAACGAATAGCGGGGGGGGGAAAGACCCAGTACTTC
few,TRBJ1-2,.,TRBV2,14,CASSENLLVYGYTF,TGTGCCAGCAGTGAAAATTTGTTGGTTTATGGCTACACCTTC
many,TRBJ2-1,.,TRBV7-6,16,CASSLVWGDGRNEQFF,TGTGCCAGCAGCTTAGTATGGGGGGACGGAAGGAATGAGCAGTTCTTC
.,TRBJ2-4,.,TRBV6-2/TRBV6-3,12,CASRHPGDIQYF,TGTGCCAGCAGGCACCCCGGGGACATTCAGTACTTC
.,TRBJ2-5,.,TRBV18,12,CASSRGEETQYF,TGTGCCAGCTCACGGGGGGAAGAGACCCAGTACTTC
.,TRBJ2-7,.,TRBV28,14,CASSPRAGFYEQYF,TGTGCCAGCAGTCCCAGGGCGGGTTTCTACGAGCAGTACTTC
many,TRBJ2-5,TRBD2,TRBV7-6,17,CASSFSLAGGPEETQYF,TGTGCCAGCAGCTTTTCGCTAGCGGGGGGGCCTGAAGAGACCCAGTACTTC
many,TRBJ2-1,.,TRBV7-9,11,CASSTGNEQFF,TGTGCCAGCAGCACAGGCAATGAGCAGTTCTTC
few,TRBJ1-2,.,TRBV19,14,CASRALRDDYGYTF,TGTGCCAGTAGGGCACTTAGGGACGACTATGGCTACACCTTC
few,TRBJ2-5,.,TRBV7-9,14,CASSQKGGQETQYF,TGTGCCAGCAGCCAGAAGGGAGGACAAGAGACCCAGTACTTC
.,TRBJ2-3,TRBD2,TRBV12-5,18,CASGLYGGGGGALDTQYF,TGTGCTAGTGGTTTGTATGGGGGTGGCGGGGGGGCCCTCGATACGCAGTATTTT
.,TRBJ2-3,.,TRBV10-3,16,CAIGGLAVPSTDTQYF,TGTGCCATCGGGGGGCTAGCGGTACCTAGCACAGATACGCAGTATTTT
many,TRBJ1-1,.,TRBV7-8,15,CASSSPGTPGTEAFF,TGTGCCAGCAGCTCCCCCGGGACACCGGGGACTGAAGCTTTCTTT